Shown below are 30 T cell receptor beta chains from a single sample sequenced in a study of cytomegalovirus exposure and HLA in healthy donors. With 60 Vbeta and 13 Jbeta primers, the PCR was carried out. Clones were read by immunoSEQ multiplex PCR, and TCRdb kept only the in-frame ones, dropping some. Of approximately 170,000 clones in the sample, about 70% were seen once. The sequenced sample was PBMCs. The receptors come from a woman under 30 in good health and CMV-seropositive.

This clone was seen a handful of times. The V call is TRBV7-8, the J call TRBJ1-2; unclear D gene. The CDR3 has 14 amino acids. Germline V lookup: CDR1 SGHVS, CDR2 FQNEAQ. The V gene lost 5 bases and the J gene lost 4 bases, with 14 bases spanning the gap. The CDR3 DNA reads as TGTGCCAGCAGCCCACTTAGCGGTTCCTATGGCTACACCTTC. Protein: CASSPLSGSYGYTF.

The chain uses TRBV2 and TRBJ2-7; 8 positions match TRBD1. Looked up from germline, CDR1 is SNHLY and CDR2 is FYNNEI. The CDR3 spans 16 residues. J gave up 4 bases and V 8 bases, and 16 bases lay outside the gene matches. This CDR3 is CASRDRLVLGTYEQYF. DNA of the CDR3: TGTGCCAGCCGGGACAGGTTGGTTTTGGGGACTTACGAGCAGTACTTC.

The chain joins TRBV7-9 to TRBJ2-7; D unresolved. The V gene lost 3 bases and the J gene lost 2 bases, with 11 bases spanning the gap. From germline, CDR1 is SEHNR and CDR2 FQNEAQ (reference sequence). This CDR3 has 14 residues. This CDR3 is CASSLWANPYEQYF. The DNA of the CDR3 is TGTGCCAGCAGCTTGTGGGCCAACCCCTACGAGCAGTACTTC. Looking up the rest from reference TRBV7-9 and TRBJ2-7 gives the full variable domain: DTGVSQNPRHKITKRGQNVTFRCDPISEHNRLYWYRQTLGQGPEFLTYFQNEAQLEKSRLLSDRFSAERPKGSFSTLEIQRTEQGDSAMYLCASSLWANPYEQYFGPGTRLTVT.

On this clone: Other DNA sequences in this sample translate to the same CDR3. This rearrangement joins TRBV5-1 to TRBJ2-7; possible D gene TRBD1, 6 bases. The germline V gene has CDR1 SGHRS and CDR2 YFSETQ. CDR3 length: 13 residues. V lost 0 bases and J lost 2, with 6 bases in between. The CDR3 spells CASSLDRAYEQYF. The CDR3 region has the DNA TGCGCCAGCAGCTTGGACAGGGCCTACGAGCAGTACTTC.

The rearrangement joins TRBV5-1 to TRBJ2-5; 10 bases map to TRBD1. The end of the DNA is better explained by TRBJ2-7, so the J call may be wrong. CDR3 size: 16 residues. Germline CDR1 SGHRS, CDR2 YFSETQ. The CDR3 nucleotides read TGCGCCAGCAGCTACTCCGGGACAGGGGTTTCCTACGAGCAGTACTTC. As protein: CASSYSGTGVSYEQYF.

J is TRBJ1-6 and V is TRBV5-4; 8 bases line up with TRBD1. CDR3 length: 17 residues. CDR1 is SGHNT and CDR2 is YYREEE in the germline V gene (reference sequence). V was clipped by 3 bases and J by 0 bases; unmatched bases: 5. The CDR3 DNA reads as TGTGCCAGCAGCTCAAACAGGGGGAGCTCCTATAATTCACCCCTCCACTTT. Translation gives CASSSNRGSSYNSPLHF.

Comments on this clone: A junction end diverges from the germline sequence, so it may reflect a read error. The chain combines TRBV6-5 with TRBJ1-4; 7 positions agree with TRBD1. CDR1 MNHEY and CDR2 SVGAGI come from the germline V gene. The CDR3 is made up of 15 amino acids. The CDR3, as DNA: TGTGCCAGCAGTGACTCGGCAGGGGGTTGGGAAAAACTGTTTTTT. Its protein is CASSDSAGGWEKLFF.

The chain joins TRBV5-8 to TRBJ1-6; D uncertain. V dropped 6 bases and J dropped 9 bases, with 19 bases sitting between them. Germline CDR1 is SGHTS and CDR2 is YDEGEE. CDR3 length: 15 amino acids. CDR3 protein: CASIEEMVGSSPLHF. The DNA of the CDR3 is TGTGCCAGCATTGAAGAAATGGTGGGGAGTTCACCCCTCCACTTT.

A remark on this clone: The junction shows a germline mismatch at one end, possibly a read error. This chain uses TRBV6-6 with TRBJ2-7, with TRBD1 matching over 10 bases. The CDR3 loop spans 16 amino acids. CDR1 and CDR2 (germline): MNHNY, SVGAGI (reference sequence). The CDR3 loop is CASSPLLQTGGAQEGF. The CDR3 DNA reads TGTGCCAGCAGTCCCCTACTCCAGACAGGGGGCGCCCAAGAAGGCTTC.

This clone was seen more than once but under ten times. This chain links TRBV9 with TRBJ2-1, with TRBD2 matching 8 bases. The CDR3 sequence is 14 residues long. V gave up 3 bases and J gave up 9 bases; unmatched junction bases: 8. The germline gives CDR1 SGDLS, CDR2 YYNGEE. CDR3 nucleotide sequence: TGTGCCAGCAGCGAGGGACTAGGTTACGCTGAGCAGTTCTTC. The encoded protein is CASSEGLGYAEQFF.

This chain links TRBV5-4 with TRBJ2-7; D may be TRBD2 (6 bases). Germline V lookup: CDR1 SGHNT, CDR2 YYREEE (reference sequence). Trimming pared 5 bases from V and 0 bases from J, leaving 15 bases between. The CDR3 is 15 residues long. CDR3 DNA sequence: TGTGCCAGCAGTCACTCCTTGACTAGCTCCTACGAGCAGTACTTC. Translated: CASSHSLTSSYEQYF.

The rearrangement links TRBV7-3 to TRBJ2-7, with 7 bases matching TRBD1. Trimming cost V 6 bases and J 0 bases; bases outside gene matches: 8. Germline V lookup: CDR1 SGHTA, CDR2 FQGTGA. This CDR3 spans 15 amino acids. The CDR3 DNA reads as TGTGCCAGCAGTCCGGGACAGCGCTCCTCCTACGAGCAGTACTTC. Translating it yields CASSPGQRSSYEQYF. The whole variable domain, filled in from reference TRBV7-3 and TRBJ2-7, reads GAGVSQTPSNKVTEKGKYVELRCDPISGHTALYWYRQSLGQGPEFLIYFQGTGAADDSGLPNDRFFAVRPEGSVSTLKIQRTERGDSAVYLCASSPGQRSSYEQYFGPGTRLTVT.

This clone was counted at least ten times. The rearrangement links TRBV28 to TRBJ2-6; D is perhaps TRBD2 (6 bases). V lost 5 bases and J lost 2, with 10 bases in between. Germline V gives CDR1 MDHEN, CDR2 SYDVKM. This CDR3 spans 15 amino acids. CDR3 nucleotide sequence: TGTGCCAGCAGTCCTAGGGAGGCTGGGGCCAACGTCCTGACTTTC. As protein: CASSPREAGANVLTF.

This clone was seen only once. The chain uses TRBV27 and TRBJ2-7; TRBD2 aligns across 12 bases. This CDR3 spans 19 amino acids. Germline CDR1 MNHEY, CDR2 SMNVEV (reference sequence). The trim removed 0 bases at V and 1 base at J, leaving 10 bases unmatched. Here the CDR3 reads CASSLSIASGRARSYEQYF. The DNA for the CDR3 is TGTGCCAGCAGTTTATCGATTGCTAGCGGGAGGGCACGGTCCTACGAGCAGTACTTC.

CDR3 DNA sequence: TGTGCCTGGAGTGGGGACTTTTACAATGAGCAGTTCTTC. Its protein product is CAWSGDFYNEQFF. The genes are TRBV30 and TRBJ2-1; weak D call: TRBD2 (6 bases). CDR3 size: 13 residues. V was shortened by 1 base and J by 4 bases, with 8 bases between the two germline ends. Germline assignment: CDR1 GTSNPN and CDR2 SVGIG (reference sequence). Full variable domain (missing parts from reference TRBV30 and TRBJ2-1): SQTIHQWPATLVQPVGSPLSLECTVEGTSNPNLYWYRQAAGRGLQLLFYSVGIGQISSEVPQNLSASRPQDRQFILSSKKLLLSDSGFYLCAWSGDFYNEQFFGPGTRLTVL.

A word on this clone: The junction departs from germline at one end; a sequencing error may be responsible. V is TRBV7-7 and J is TRBJ1-1, with D unclear. The CDR3 loop spans 14 amino acids. The germline V gene encodes CDR1 SSHAT and CDR2 FNYEAQ (reference sequence). The chain's CDR3 is CASSPYLMNTEAFF. The CDR3 DNA reads as TGTGCTAGCAGCCCCTACCTTATGAACACTGAAGCTTTCTTT.

The rearrangement links TRBV18 to TRBJ2-7; possibly TRBD2 for D (6 bases). Per the germline V gene, CDR1 is KGHSH and CDR2 is LQKENI. V lost 2 bases, J lost 0 bases, and 11 bases lay in between. There are 15 residues in the CDR3. CDR3 DNA: TGTGCCAGCTCACCAAGTACGGGGGTCTCCTACGAGCAGTACTTC. Amino acids: CASSPSTGVSYEQYF.

The J gene is TRBJ1-2, the V gene TRBV2; maybe TRBD1 (6 bases). The CDR3 contains 13 residues. Looked up from germline, CDR1 is SNHLY and CDR2 is FYNNEI. V gave up 9 bases and J gave up 4 bases, with 15 bases separating them. The CDR3 spells CASSPGQRYGYTF. The CDR3 region has the DNA TGTGCCAGTAGCCCGGGACAACGCTATGGCTACACCTTC.

The V gene is TRBV7-6, the J gene TRBJ2-7, with 11 bases matching TRBD2. The CDR3 runs 15 residues. CDR1 is SGHVS, CDR2 FNYEAQ, per germline. With V trimmed by 6 bases and J by 3 bases, 7 bases remained unmatched. CDR3 protein: CASSAVAGGVYEQYF. DNA for the CDR3: TGTGCCAGCAGTGCCGTAGCGGGAGGGGTCTACGAGCAGTACTTC. Combining the CDR3 with reference TRBV7-6 and TRBJ2-7 gives the whole variable domain GAGVSQSPRYKVTKRGQDVALRCDPISGHVSLYWYRQALGQGPEFLTYFNYEAQQDKSGLPNDRFSAERPEGSISTLTIQRTEQRDSAMYRCASSAVAGGVYEQYFGPGTRLTVT.

This chain connects TRBV5-1 to TRBJ2-5; maybe TRBD1 (5 bases). The CDR3 has 14 amino acids. Germline values: CDR1 SGHRS, CDR2 YFSETQ. V was trimmed by 2 bases and J by 5 bases, leaving 13 bases between them. Here the CDR3 reads CASSFQGSLETQYF. The CDR3, as DNA: TGCGCCAGCAGCTTTCAGGGTAGTTTGGAGACCCAGTACTTC.

The J gene is TRBJ2-5, the V gene TRBV28, with 10 bases matching TRBD2. The DNA end favors TRBJ2-7, so the J call may be wrong. The V gene's germline CDR1 is MDHEN and CDR2 SYDVKM. The CDR3 loop spans 15 amino acids. CDR3 sequence: CASSSAGGGSYEQYF. DNA of the CDR3: TGTGCCAGCAGTTCAGCGGGAGGGGGCTCCTACGAGCAGTACTTC.

The chain recombines TRBV10-2 with TRBJ1-4; the match to TRBD1 covers 7 bases. Germline lookup yields CDR1 WSHSY and CDR2 SAAADI. V gave up 3 bases and J gave up 7 bases; unmatched junction bases: 8. The CDR3 totals 15 residues. The CDR3 DNA follows: TGCGCCAGCAGTGAAAACAGGGGAGTTGGTGAAAAACTGTTTTTT. Amino acids: CASSENRGVGEKLFF.

This sequence joins TRBV5-5 and TRBJ1-1, with D hard to call. This CDR3 comprises 14 residues. Germline V gene sequence: CDR1 SGHKS, CDR2 YYEKEE (reference sequence). The V end was cut by 3 bases, the J end by 0 bases, with 9 bases between. The CDR3 sequence is CASSSRNMNTEAFF. Written as DNA, the CDR3 is TGTGCCAGCAGCTCCAGAAACATGAACACTGAAGCTTTCTTT.

The V gene is TRBV28, the J gene TRBJ2-2, with 11 bases that match TRBD2. Germline V lookup: CDR1 MDHEN, CDR2 SYDVKM. With 5 bases clipped from V and 7 bases from J, the junction kept 15 bases outside the gene matches. The CDR3 contains 18 residues. CDR3 in DNA: TGTGCCAGCAGTCCGTACAGGATTAGCGGGAGGGCCCACGGGGAGCTGTTTTTT. This codes for CASSPYRISGRAHGELFF.

This clone was counted between two and nine times. J is TRBJ2-3 and V is TRBV18; D not certain. Germline V gene sequence: CDR1 KGHSH, CDR2 LQKENI. V lost 3 bases and J 3 bases, leaving 4 bases between the germline ends. This CDR3 has 12 residues. In DNA form, the CDR3 reads TGTGCCAGCTCACCCGGGACAGATACGCAGTATTTT. This encodes CASSPGTDTQYF.

This chain connects TRBV28 to TRBJ1-1, with D tentatively TRBD1 (6 bases). Germline-derived CDR1 and CDR2 are MDHEN and SYDVKM. The CDR3 spans 14 residues. V was pared by 6 bases and J by 0 bases, with 11 bases between. CDR3 residues: CASSLGHLNTEAFF. DNA of the CDR3: TGTGCCAGCAGCCTGGGACACTTGAACACTGAAGCTTTCTTT.

The table lists this clone with a few counts. The V call is TRBV27, the J call TRBJ2-7, with 8 nucleotides matching TRBD2. V trimming: 10 bases; J trimming: 9 bases; junction bases outside the gene matches: 20. The CDR3 totals 15 residues. CDR1 is MNHEY, CDR2 SMNVEV, per germline (reference sequence). Here the CDR3 reads CATGGGFGYQSGQYF. CDR3 DNA sequence: TGTGCCACGGGAGGGGGGTTCGGCTATCAGAGCGGGCAGTACTTC.

This clone has just one count. The gene calls are TRBV2 and TRBJ2-5, with 9 bases that match TRBD1. Losses at the gene ends were 6 bases for V and 5 bases for J; bases not matched to a gene: 7. Germline V lookup: CDR1 SNHLY, CDR2 FYNNEI. CDR3 length: 14 amino acids. CDR3 coding DNA: TGTGCCAGCAGGAGGGGGACAGGGAGTGAGACCCAGTACTTC. Translation: CASRRGTGSETQYF.

This chain uses TRBV5-6 with TRBJ1-1, with a tentative D call TRBD1 (6 bases). Trimming pared 0 bases from V and 4 bases from J, leaving 16 bases between. Germline V gene lookup returns CDR1 SGHDT and CDR2 YYEEEE. CDR3 length: 16 amino acids. This chain's CDR3 is CASSLDGWGPGTEAFF. The CDR3 DNA reads TGTGCCAGCAGCTTGGATGGGTGGGGGCCGGGCACTGAAGCTTTCTTT.

V usage is TRBV2 and J usage is TRBJ2-5, with a possible D match to TRBD1 (6 bases). The CDR3 spans 15 residues. Germline assignment: CDR1 SNHLY and CDR2 FYNNEI. V lost 6 bases, J lost 0 bases, and 14 bases lay in between. The DNA of the CDR3 is TGTGCCAGCAGGGACAGACGCCCGTACCAAGAGACCCAGTACTTC. This sequence encodes CASRDRRPYQETQYF.